The 25 T cell receptor beta chains listed next were all sequenced from one sample in a study of shared clonotypes between healthy human individuals (dated by TCRdb to the early 2020s). Libraries came from the immunoSEQ multiplex PCR assay. Drawn from immuneACCESS, this table holds only the in-frame rearrangements with V and J called that TCRdb kept. Clones are partly lost; checked studies trace under half to an unresolved V gene and leave the rest unexplained. Recorded for this sample are just over 2,000,000 clones; about 94% of them occurred a single time. Together, the top ten hold about 1.1% of the sample. CD8 naive samples were obtained by positive selection for CCR7 among CD45RO-negative cells, yielding a CD45RA+CCR7+ population from which TemRA cells were excluded. Sequencing used naive CD8+ T cells sorted from blood. The cell subset or site label here, explained by the study, means: CD45RA+CCR7+. All receptors come from a man aged 18 to 30 in good health.

CDR3 amino acids: CASSSGGEQFF. Written as DNA, the CDR3 is TGTGCCAGTTCTAGCGGGGGTGAGCAGTTCTTC. The V gene is TRBV5-4, the J gene TRBJ2-1; 10 bases are shared with TRBD2. This CDR3 comprises 11 residues. Unmatched junction bases numbered 2, after V lost 8 bases and J lost 9 bases. Germline V CDR1 and CDR2: SGHNT, YYREEE (reference sequence).

This clone was observed a handful of times. In the same sample, other DNA sequences code for this CDR3. The V gene is TRBV5-1, the J gene TRBJ1-1; 8 positions agree with TRBD1. The germline CDR1 and CDR2 sequences are SGHRS and YFSETQ. V dropped 2 bases and J dropped 4; count of bases not matched to a gene: 1. The length of the CDR3 is 13 residues. The CDR3 sequence: CASSLTGGTEAFF. DNA for the CDR3: TGCGCCAGCAGCTTAACAGGGGGCACTGAAGCTTTCTTT.

The J gene is TRBJ2-7, the V gene TRBV6-5, with D possibly being TRBD1 (5 bases). The CDR3 consists of 15 residues. Trimming left V 2 bases short and J 3 bases short, with 14 bases between. CDR1 and CDR2 (germline): MNHEY, SVGAGI. CDR3 coding DNA: TGTGCCAGCAGTTACCCGGCAGGGCCTCACTACGAGCAGTACTTC. This translates into CASSYPAGPHYEQYF.

This chain uses TRBV29-1 with TRBJ2-7, with 7 bases that match TRBD1. Unmatched junction bases numbered 5, after V lost 3 bases and J lost 0 bases. The CDR3 has 14 residues. Per germline, CDR1 SQVTM and CDR2 ANQGSEA. CDR3 DNA sequence: TGCAGCGTTGAGAACAGGGGTCCCTCCTACGAGCAGTACTTC. It is translated as CSVENRGPSYEQYF.

V usage is TRBV10-1 and J usage is TRBJ2-7; 12 bases agree with TRBD2. This CDR3 region has 16 residues. The germline CDR1 and CDR2 sequences are WNHNN and SYGVQD (reference sequence). V lost 10 bases, J lost 4 bases, and 14 bases stayed unmatched. CDR3 sequence: CATSGRGARGGYEQYF. Here the CDR3 DNA reads TGCGCCACTAGCGGGAGGGGCGCCCGGGGGGGTTACGAGCAGTACTTC.

The CDR3 reads CASSGVGLDTQYF. The CDR3 DNA is TGTGCCAGCAGCGGAGTCGGGTTGGATACGCAGTATTTT. The genes are TRBV27 and TRBJ2-3; D ambiguous. Germline values: CDR1 MNHEY, CDR2 SMNVEV (reference sequence). The CDR3 covers 13 residues. V shed 6 bases and J shed 6 bases, with 13 bases lying between them.

The chain joins TRBV5-4 to TRBJ2-7, with a weak D call TRBD2 (6 bases). This CDR3 contains 14 residues. V dropped 1 base and J dropped 6 bases, with 14 bases sitting between them. Germline assignment: CDR1 SGHNT and CDR2 YYREEE (reference sequence). DNA for the CDR3: TGTGCCAGCAGCTTGCTCGGGAGTGGCTCCGAGCAGTACTTC. Its translation is CASSLLGSGSEQYF. Full variable domain (rest looked up from reference TRBV5-4 and TRBJ2-7): ETGVTQSPTHLIKTRGQQVTLRCSSQSGHNTVSWYQQALGQGPQFIFQYYREEENGRGNFPPRFSGLQFPNYSSELNVNALELDDSALYLCASSLLGSGSEQYFGPGTRLTVT.

CDR3 bases: TGTGCCAGCAGCTTAGGACTAATTCGTTACACCGGGGAGCTGTTTTTT. Encoded protein: CASSLGLIRYTGELFF. The chain combines TRBV5-6 with TRBJ2-2; TRBD2 is a possible D gene (6 bases). V lost 2 bases to trimming and J lost 3 bases, with 14 bases between them. Germline CDR1 reads SGHDT; CDR2 reads YYEEEE. The length of the CDR3 is 16 residues.

This rearrangement joins TRBV11-2 to TRBJ1-5, with no clear D. The CDR3 totals 13 residues. The germline V gene encodes CDR1 SGHAT and CDR2 FQNNGV. Trimming pared 5 bases from V and 4 bases from J, leaving 9 bases between. The CDR3 is CASSQDTNQPQHF. The CDR3 nucleotides read TGTGCCAGCAGCCAAGACACTAATCAGCCCCAGCATTTT.

The V call is TRBV6-4, the J call TRBJ2-1, with 9 bases that match TRBD2. The CDR3 contains 15 residues. The V gene end was trimmed by 3 bases and the J gene end by 7 bases; junction bases not matched to a gene: 7. Germline assignment: CDR1 MRHNA and CDR2 SNTAGT. The CDR3 is CASSEREGQGNEQFF. CDR3 nucleotides: TGTGCCAGCAGTGAGCGGGAGGGCCAGGGGAATGAGCAGTTCTTC.

V is TRBV30 and J is TRBJ2-5; 8 bases match TRBD1. J lost 2 bases, V lost 4 bases, and 9 bases had no gene match. CDR3 size: 15 residues. CDR1 and CDR2 (germline): GTSNPN, SVGIG (reference sequence). The CDR3 is CAWTNGQGNQETQYF. The CDR3 nucleotides read TGTGCCTGGACAAATGGACAGGGTAATCAAGAGACCCAGTACTTC.

The chain employs TRBV4-1 and TRBJ2-3, with 10 positions matching TRBD2. The CDR3 is 16 amino acids. Per the germline V gene, CDR1 is MGHRA and CDR2 is YSYEKL. The V gene end was trimmed by 1 base and the J gene end by 4 bases; junction bases not matched to a gene: 5. The CDR3 nucleotides are TGCGCCAGCAGCCAAGGGCCAGCGGGGGGGCCAGATACGCAGTATTTT. This codes for CASSQGPAGGPDTQYF.

J is TRBJ2-1 and V is TRBV11-2, with D uncertain. Trimming shortened V by 2 bases and J by 6 bases, and 8 bases separated the two germline ends. The CDR3 loop spans 13 amino acids. CDR1 is SGHAT, CDR2 FQNNGV, per germline. CDR3 amino acids: CASSLTGTNEQFF. Written as DNA, the CDR3 is TGTGCCAGCAGCTTAACTGGTACCAATGAGCAGTTCTTC.

The chain is built from TRBV6-6 and TRBJ2-7; D gene unclear. The CDR3 covers 14 residues. V was clipped by 2 bases and J by 2 bases, with 10 bases between them. The V gene's germline CDR1 is MNHNY and CDR2 SVGAGI (reference sequence). The CDR3 nucleotides read TGTGCCAGCAGTTACGCGGACGACCCCTACGAGCAGTACTTC. Protein: CASSYADDPYEQYF.

This clone was observed once. V and J are TRBV7-8 and TRBJ1-6; D perhaps matches TRBD1 (6 bases). This CDR3 has 15 residues. Per germline, CDR1 SGHVS and CDR2 FQNEAQ. V was pared by 5 bases and J by 4 bases, with 12 bases between. The CDR3 DNA sequence: TGTGCCAGCAGCCCGGGGGGCAGTTATAATTCACCCCTCCACTTT. This gives the protein CASSPGGSYNSPLHF.

With regard to this clone: Additional DNA sequences in this sample encode the identical CDR3. The chain recombines TRBV5-1 with TRBJ1-1; D uncertain. Between the trimmed V and J ends, which lost 0 bases and 6 bases, there was a span of 6 bases. Per the germline V gene, CDR1 is SGHRS and CDR2 is YFSETQ. CDR3 length equals 12 residues. The CDR3 coding sequence is TGCGCCAGCAGCTTGGAAGGGCCTGAAGCTTTCTTT. Its protein product is CASSLEGPEAFF.

The chain links TRBV7-6 to TRBJ2-5; 7 bases agree with TRBD1. J gave up 4 bases and V 2 bases, and 7 bases lay outside the gene matches. CDR1 and CDR2 from the germline V gene are SGHVS and FNYEAQ. The CDR3 is 15 residues long. The CDR3 here is CASSLRQGGGETQYF. CDR3 sequence (DNA): TGTGCCAGCAGCTTAAGACAGGGCGGCGGAGAGACCCAGTACTTC.

The gene calls are TRBV27 and TRBJ2-2; TRBD2 agrees at 7 bases. The J segment lost 2 bases and the V segment lost 2 bases, leaving 14 bases of the junction unmatched. CDR1 MNHEY and CDR2 SMNVEV come from the germline V gene (reference sequence). The CDR3 contains 19 residues. Here the CDR3 reads CASSLGSGGLPRNTGELFF. The CDR3 bases are TGTGCCAGCAGTTTAGGATCGGGGGGTCTGCCGAGAAACACCGGGGAGCTGTTTTTT.

V usage is TRBV28 and J usage is TRBJ2-7; the match to TRBD2 covers 9 bases. The CDR3 loop spans 14 amino acids. The V gene's germline CDR1 is MDHEN and CDR2 SYDVKM. Germline trimming cut 3 bases from V and 5 bases from J; bases unmatched to any gene: 5. The CDR3 spells CASSFWGTSHEQYF. CDR3 nucleotides: TGTGCCAGCAGTTTTTGGGGGACTAGCCACGAGCAGTACTTC.

This clone was observed a single time. The rearrangement links TRBV29-1 to TRBJ2-2, with 8 bases matching TRBD1. The length of the CDR3 is 16 residues. Germline CDR1 reads SQVTM; CDR2 reads ANQGSEA. V lost 0 bases to trimming and J lost 1 base; unmatched junction nucleotides: 4. CDR3 sequence: CSVEEGGQENTGELFF. In nucleotides, the CDR3 is TGCAGCGTTGAAGAGGGGGGACAGGAGAACACCGGGGAGCTGTTTTTT.

The chain carries TRBV9 and TRBJ2-7, with 9 bases identical to TRBD1. Trimming removed 0 bases from V and 6 bases from J; junction bases left unmatched: 4. The germline gives CDR1 SGDLS, CDR2 YYNGEE. The length of the CDR3 is 14 residues. The CDR3 protein is CASSVGDRDREQYF. CDR3 bases: TGTGCCAGCAGCGTAGGGGACAGGGACCGCGAGCAGTACTTC. The full variable domain, completed using reference TRBV9 and TRBJ2-7, is DSGVTQTPKHLITATGQRVTLRCSPRSGDLSVYWYQQSLDQGLQFLIQYYNGEERAKGNILERFSAQQFPDLHSELNLSSLELGDSALYFCASSVGDRDREQYFGPGTRLTVT.

The rearrangement joins TRBV7-9 to TRBJ2-5, with D tentatively TRBD2 (6 bases). CDR1 is SEHNR and CDR2 is FQNEAQ in the germline V gene (reference sequence). Deletions cut 2 bases from V and 5 bases from J, with 21 bases between. The CDR3 is 17 residues long. CDR3 residues: CASSLRAGGKTPETQYF. CDR3 nucleotide sequence: TGTGCCAGCAGCTTACGCGCTGGGGGGAAAACTCCCGAGACCCAGTACTTC.

In this sample, this clone turned up once. A junction boundary mismatches the germline segment, possibly from a read error. The chain couples TRBV7-7 to TRBJ2-7, with 9 bases fitting TRBD1. The CDR3 runs 14 residues. CDR1 and CDR2 from the germline V gene are SSHAT and FNYEAQ (reference sequence). The CDR3 DNA is TGTGCTAGCAGCTTAACCGGGACAGGGCACGAGCAGTACTTC. Protein product: CASSLTGTGHEQYF.

The gene calls are TRBV5-4 and TRBJ2-7; 7 bases are shared with TRBD2. The ends lost 2 bases at V and 5 bases at J; junction bases unmatched: 7. The CDR3 covers 14 residues. Germline values: CDR1 SGHNT, CDR2 YYREEE (reference sequence). Written as DNA, the CDR3 is TGTGCCAGCAGCTTAAAAGGCGGGGGTGACGAGCAGTACTTC. It specifies CASSLKGGGDEQYF.

To note about this clone: This sample includes further DNA sequences coding for the same CDR3. The chain combines TRBV28 with TRBJ1-1, with D hard to call. In germline, CDR1 is MDHEN, CDR2 SYDVKM. V was shortened by 2 bases and J by 1 base, with 8 bases between the two germline ends. CDR3 length: 14 amino acids. CDR3 coding DNA: TGTGCCAGCAGTTTAGGGCCTACGAACACTGAAGCTTTCTTT. Translation: CASSLGPTNTEAFF. The whole variable domain, filled in from reference TRBV28 and TRBJ1-1, reads DVKVTQSSRYLVKRTGEKVFLECVQDMDHENMFWYRQDPGLGLRLIYFSYDVKMKEKGDIPEGYSVSREKKERFSLILESASTNQTSMYLCASSLGPTNTEAFFGQGTRLTVV.